Each of the 18 T cell receptor beta chains below was sequenced from the same sample in a study of T-cell reconstitution after alpha-beta-depleted transplantation in children. The TCRbeta library was prepared with unique molecular identifiers. TCRdb redid the calling of the PCR reads with MiXCR, one entry per CDR3 protein. The sample contains 330,000 or so distinct CDR3 sequences, about a tenth of which appear only once. Here the sequenced sample was PBMCs, taken before TCRalphabeta/CD19-depleted stem cell transplant. Receptors were obtained from a boy under two years old with acute myeloid leukemia, due to receive a stem cell transplant.

The chain has TRBV20-1 and TRBJ2-1; the D is unclear. There are 15 residues in the CDR3. Trimming removed 0 bases from V and 7 bases from J, with 16 bases in between. The V gene's germline CDR1 is DFQATT and CDR2 SNEGSKA (reference sequence). CDR3 protein: CSARDPGPRRNEQFF. CDR3 sequence (DNA): TGCAGTGCTAGAGATCCGGGCCCTCGCCGAAATGAGCAGTTCTTC.

This clonotype has a handful of counts. V is TRBV5-6 and J is TRBJ1-5; D unresolved. Germline V gene sequence: CDR1 SGHDT, CDR2 YYEEEE. This CDR3 has 16 amino acids. V was cut by 1 base and J by 4 bases, with 15 bases left in between. The chain's CDR3 is CASSLRREQWNQPQHF. CDR3 sequence (DNA): TGTGCCAGCAGCTTGAGGAGGGAACAGTGGAATCAGCCCCAGCATTTT.

V and J are TRBV5-1 and TRBJ2-1; a possible D gene is TRBD2 (5 bases). This CDR3 has 17 amino acids. The V gene lost 9 bases and the J gene lost 4 bases, with 26 bases spanning the gap. Germline CDR1 is SGHRS and CDR2 is YFSETQ. The CDR3 protein is CAMGSRPTSRFYNEQFF. In nucleotides, the CDR3 is TGCGCCATGGGCTCTAGGCCAACTAGTCGGTTTTACAATGAGCAGTTCTTC.

This clonotype has just a few counts. The chain carries TRBV5-4 and TRBJ2-6; D perhaps matches TRBD1 (6 bases). Germline assignment: CDR1 SGHNT and CDR2 YYREEE (reference sequence). V was pared by 1 base and J by 0 bases, with 20 bases between. This CDR3 has 20 residues. CDR3 sequence (DNA): TGTGCCAGCAGCTTGAACTCCATTAACAGGGCGAACTCTGGGGCCAACGTCCTGACTTTC. Translation gives CASSLNSINRANSGANVLTF.

This clonotype was counted ten times or more. The DNA of the CDR3 is TGTGCCAGCAGTCCTCCGGGACAAGCGGGCTACACCTTC. Translated: CASSPPGQAGYTF. The chain employs TRBV12-3 or TRBV12-4 and TRBJ1-2, with a possible D match to TRBD1 (6 bases). Trimming removed 5 bases from V and 8 bases from J, with 15 bases in between. The CDR3 contains 13 residues.

This clonotype was detected ten times or more. The chain uses TRBV5-6 and TRBJ2-3, with TRBD2 matching over 9 bases. Germline CDR1 and CDR2: SGHDT and YYEEEE. V was clipped by 3 bases and J by 4 bases; unmatched bases: 12. This CDR3 has 17 residues. This CDR3 reads CASSWSLRAGGADTQYF. The CDR3, as DNA: TGTGCCAGCAGCTGGTCTCTAAGAGCGGGGGGCGCAGATACGCAGTATTTT.

This clonotype was seen at least ten times. The chain uses TRBV5-1 and TRBJ2-3; no clear D. The germline V gene encodes CDR1 SGHRS and CDR2 YFSETQ. V gave up 0 bases and J gave up 1 base, with 9 bases separating them. This CDR3 spans 15 amino acids. Here the CDR3 DNA reads TGCGCCAGCAGCTTGGTGGGGTTTGGCACAGATACGCAGTATTTT. Translation: CASSLVGFGTDTQYF.

V is TRBV29-1 and J is TRBJ2-2; 8 bases align to TRBD2. CDR3 length equals 15 residues. After removal of 5 bases from V and 6 bases from J, the junction contained 11 bases not matched to a gene. The germline gives CDR1 SQVTM, CDR2 ANQGSEA. The CDR3 sequence: CSVPRGGGFAGELFF. The DNA of the CDR3 is TGCAGCGTTCCCCGGGGGGGAGGTTTTGCCGGGGAGCTGTTTTTT.

A word on this clonotype: A clone one base away is much larger, so this may be a read error. The chain links TRBV10-3 to TRBJ2-2; D may be TRBD1 (6 bases). Looked up from germline, CDR1 is ENHRY and CDR2 is SYGVKD. This CDR3 comprises 18 residues. Trimming stripped 0 bases from V and 4 bases from J, with 18 bases between. The CDR3 loop reads CAISESVPGGLSTGELFF. The CDR3 region has the DNA TGTGCCATCAGTGAGTCGGTGCCTGGGGGCCTCAGCACCGGGGAGCTGTTTTTT.

A few counts support this clonotype. The rearrangement uses TRBV7-6 and TRBJ1-1, with D possibly TRBD1 on 5 matching bases. Between the trimmed V and J ends, which lost 5 bases and 10 bases, there was a span of 17 bases. Looked up from germline, CDR1 is SGHVS and CDR2 is FNYEAQ. The CDR3 has 13 residues. Written as DNA, the CDR3 is TGTGCCAGCAGCGCGGCGGGGGACTTGGGAGCTTTCTTT. Encoded protein: CASSAAGDLGAFF. The variable domain in full, with the rest retrieved from reference TRBV7-6 and TRBJ1-1, is GAGVSQSPRYKVTKRGQDVALRCDPISGHVSLYWYRQALGQGPEFLTYFNYEAQQDKSGLPNDRFSAERPEGSISTLTIQRTEQRDSAMYRCASSAAGDLGAFFGQGTRLTVV.

This sequence joins TRBV4-2 and TRBJ2-4, with 8 nucleotides matching TRBD2. V lost 0 bases and J lost 3; bases outside the gene matches: 4. The CDR3 runs 16 residues. CDR1 LGHNA and CDR2 YNFKEQ come from the germline V gene. CDR3 protein: CASSQETSGGKNIQYF. The CDR3 nucleotides are TGTGCCAGCAGCCAAGAGACGAGCGGGGGCAAAAACATTCAGTACTTC.

This clonotype was detected many times. The chain employs TRBV4-1 and TRBJ2-4; D may be TRBD2 (6 bases). The CDR3 loop spans 15 amino acids. Germline V gives CDR1 MGHRA, CDR2 YSYEKL. The V end lost 1 base, the J end lost 6 bases, and 13 bases lay between the germline ends. The CDR3 DNA sequence: TGCGCCAGCAGCCAAGGGCGGGACCGGCCAAACATTCAGTACTTC. Residues: CASSQGRDRPNIQYF.

This clonotype was seen ten or more times. The gene calls are TRBV7-9 and TRBJ2-5; 7 nucleotides line up with TRBD1. Germline V lookup: CDR1 SEHNR, CDR2 FQNEAQ (reference sequence). This CDR3 has 14 amino acids. The ends lost 5 bases at V and 4 bases at J; junction bases unmatched: 7. CDR3 residues: CASSKPDRVETQYF. CDR3 nucleotides: TGTGCCAGCAGCAAACCCGACAGGGTAGAGACCCAGTACTTC.

The chain recombines TRBV19 with TRBJ1-2, with D possibly being TRBD1 (6 bases). The germline CDR1 and CDR2 sequences are LNHDA and SQIVND (reference sequence). The CDR3 sequence is 14 residues long. V dropped 5 bases and J dropped 7 bases, with 17 bases sitting between them. The CDR3 here is CASSSGGAGSGYTF. DNA for the CDR3: TGTGCCAGTAGTTCGGGGGGCGCAGGATCTGGCTACACCTTC.

There are many counts of this clonotype. V usage is TRBV25-1 and J usage is TRBJ2-5; D might be TRBD2 (5 bases). This CDR3 spans 14 amino acids. Trimming stripped 2 bases from V and 1 base from J, with 8 bases between. CDR1 and CDR2 (germline): MGHDK, SYGVNS. CDR3 region: CASSEGERQETQYF. The CDR3 bases are TGTGCCAGCAGTGAAGGGGAGCGCCAAGAGACCCAGTACTTC.

This sequence joins TRBV18 and TRBJ2-5; maybe TRBD1 (5 bases). The CDR3 extends over 15 amino acids. V lost 4 bases and J 2 bases, leaving 14 bases between the germline ends. CDR1 KGHSH and CDR2 LQKENI come from the germline V gene. For the CDR3, the DNA is TGTGCCAGCTCACAACTTCGACAGATTCAAGAGACCCAGTACTTC. Protein product: CASSQLRQIQETQYF.

This clonotype showed up just a few times. The genes are TRBV10-3 and TRBJ1-3; maybe TRBD1 (6 bases). The germline V and J ends were trimmed by 2 bases and 2 bases, with 19 bases remaining between them. The CDR3 covers 18 residues. Germline lookup yields CDR1 ENHRY and CDR2 SYGVKD. The CDR3 DNA is TGTGCCATCAGTGAGAACGGACAGTTCTCAGTTCCTGGAAACACCATATATTTT. This codes for CAISENGQFSVPGNTIYF.

This clonotype was seen ten or more times. The V call is TRBV25-1, the J call TRBJ2-1, with a possible D match to TRBD1 (5 bases). The CDR3 covers 14 residues. The germline CDR1 and CDR2 sequences are MGHDK and SYGVNS. Trimming left V 7 bases short and J 4 bases short, with 14 bases between. In DNA, the CDR3 is TGTGCCAGCAAGGACACCCAACATTACAATGAGCAGTTCTTC. Protein: CASKDTQHYNEQFF.